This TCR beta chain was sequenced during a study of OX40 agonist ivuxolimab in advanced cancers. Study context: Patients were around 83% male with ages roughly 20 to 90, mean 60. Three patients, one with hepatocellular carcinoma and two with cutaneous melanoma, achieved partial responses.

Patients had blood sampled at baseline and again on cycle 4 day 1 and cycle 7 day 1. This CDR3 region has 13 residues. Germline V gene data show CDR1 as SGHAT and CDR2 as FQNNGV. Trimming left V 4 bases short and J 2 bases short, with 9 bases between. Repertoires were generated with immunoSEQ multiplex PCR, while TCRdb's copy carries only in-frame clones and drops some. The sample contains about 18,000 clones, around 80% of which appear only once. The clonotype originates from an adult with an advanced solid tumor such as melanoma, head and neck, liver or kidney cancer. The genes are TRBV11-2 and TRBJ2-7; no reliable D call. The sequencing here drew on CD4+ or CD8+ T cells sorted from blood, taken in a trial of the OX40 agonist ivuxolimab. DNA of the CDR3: TGTGCCAGCAGCTCCCCCCCCACCTACGAGCAGTACTTC. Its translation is CASSSPPTYEQYF. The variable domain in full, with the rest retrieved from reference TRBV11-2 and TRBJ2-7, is EAGVAQSPRYKIIEKRQSVAFWCNPISGHATLYWYQQILGQGPKLLIQFQNNGVVDDSQLPKDRFSAERLKGVDSTLKIQPAKLEDSAVYLCASSSPPTYEQYFGPGTRLTVT.